This T cell receptor (beta chain) was sequenced during a study of T-cell reconstitution after alpha-beta-depleted transplantation in children (TCRdb year 2016). In the study overall: The study quantitatively tracked T-cell immune reconstitution after TCRalphabeta/CD19-depleted allogeneic hematopoietic cell transplantation in children using TCR repertoire profiling.

Receptors were amplified or captured by PCR. The instrument was an Illumina HiSeq 2500. TCR library preparation used molecular barcoding, with unique molecular identifiers applied to normalize quantification of the TCRbeta repertoire. TCRdb trimmed the raw reads at Q25, called clones with MiXCR and kept productive beta chains. Each entry is one CDR3 protein sequence, shown with its most common DNA and genes. Here the sample has 600,000 to 700,000 distinct CDR3 sequences; over 15% occur a single time. The ten largest clones represent about 1.1% of the sample. This clonotype was detected a few times. The clone's antigen remains unknown. The input lacks base qualities; no much larger clone sits a single base away. The CDR3 has 16 amino acids, counting the end cysteine and phenylalanine. Only the CDR3 part of the read is kept: 48 bases, read in frame from the first base. Unmatched junction bases come to 11, with V trimmed by 2 bases and J by 8 bases. CDR1 LGHNA and CDR2 YNFKEQ are derived from the germline V gene.

This TCR was recovered from a human donor who donated a stem cell graft to a child with acute myeloid leukemia. The sample here was PBMCs from the stem cell graft donor, taken from the stem cell graft. The chain employs TRBV4-2 and TRBJ2-1; 8 nucleotides in the junction match TRBD1. The sequenced DNA: TGTGCCAGCAGCCAATGGTCACAGGGGGGTGGGTATGAGCAGTTCTTC. It encodes CASSQWSQGGGYEQFF.